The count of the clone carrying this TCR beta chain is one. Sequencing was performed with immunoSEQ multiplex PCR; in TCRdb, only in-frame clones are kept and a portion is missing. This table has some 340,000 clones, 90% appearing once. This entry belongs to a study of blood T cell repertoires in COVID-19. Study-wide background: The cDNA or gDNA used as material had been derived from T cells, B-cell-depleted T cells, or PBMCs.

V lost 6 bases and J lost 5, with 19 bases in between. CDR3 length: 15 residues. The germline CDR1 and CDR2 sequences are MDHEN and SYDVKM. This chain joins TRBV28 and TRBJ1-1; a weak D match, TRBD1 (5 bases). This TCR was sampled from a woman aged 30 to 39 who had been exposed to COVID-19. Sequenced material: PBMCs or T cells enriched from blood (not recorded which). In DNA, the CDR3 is TGTGCCAGCAGGCGGGCCGGGGGATCGGAGACTGAAGCTTTCTTT. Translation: CASRRAGGSETEAFF. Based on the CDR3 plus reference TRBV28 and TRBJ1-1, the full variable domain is DVKVTQSSRYLVKRTGEKVFLECVQDMDHENMFWYRQDPGLGLRLIYFSYDVKMKEKGDIPEGYSVSREKKERFSLILESASTNQTSMYLCASRRAGGSETEAFFGQGTRLTVV.